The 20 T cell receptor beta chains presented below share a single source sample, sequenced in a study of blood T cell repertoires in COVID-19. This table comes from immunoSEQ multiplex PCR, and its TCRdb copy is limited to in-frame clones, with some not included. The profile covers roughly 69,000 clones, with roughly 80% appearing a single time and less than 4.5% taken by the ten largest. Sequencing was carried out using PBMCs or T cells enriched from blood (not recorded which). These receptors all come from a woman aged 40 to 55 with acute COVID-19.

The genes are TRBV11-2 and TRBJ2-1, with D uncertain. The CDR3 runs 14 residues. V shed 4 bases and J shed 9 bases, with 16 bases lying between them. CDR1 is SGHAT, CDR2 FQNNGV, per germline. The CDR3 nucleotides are TGTGCCAGCAGCTACCGCTTAAGTAGTAGTGAGCAGTTCTTC. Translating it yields CASSYRLSSSEQFF. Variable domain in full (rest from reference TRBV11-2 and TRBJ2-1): EAGVAQSPRYKIIEKRQSVAFWCNPISGHATLYWYQQILGQGPKLLIQFQNNGVVDDSQLPKDRFSAERLKGVDSTLKIQPAKLEDSAVYLCASSYRLSSSEQFFGPGTRLTVL.

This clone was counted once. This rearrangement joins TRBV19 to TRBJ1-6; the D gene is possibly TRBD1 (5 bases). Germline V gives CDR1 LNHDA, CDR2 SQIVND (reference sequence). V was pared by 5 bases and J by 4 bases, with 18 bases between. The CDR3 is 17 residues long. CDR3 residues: CASSPRKTDRYNSPLHF. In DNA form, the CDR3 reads TGTGCCAGTAGTCCACGAAAGACAGACCGGTATAATTCACCCCTCCACTTT.

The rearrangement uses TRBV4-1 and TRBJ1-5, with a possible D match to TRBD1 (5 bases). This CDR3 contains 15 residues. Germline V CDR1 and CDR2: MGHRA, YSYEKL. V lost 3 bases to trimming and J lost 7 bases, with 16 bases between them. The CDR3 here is CASSQGFAAGQPQHF. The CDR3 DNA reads TGCGCCAGCAGCCAGGGTTTCGCCGCAGGGCAGCCCCAGCATTTT.

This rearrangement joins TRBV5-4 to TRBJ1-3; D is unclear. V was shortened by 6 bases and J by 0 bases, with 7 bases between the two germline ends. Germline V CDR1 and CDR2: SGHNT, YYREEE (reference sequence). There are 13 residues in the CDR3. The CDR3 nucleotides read TGTGCCAGCACTCGCGACTCTGGAAACACCATATATTTT. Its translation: CASTRDSGNTIYF.

The CDR3 is CASSPDRYSNQPQHF. In DNA, the CDR3 is TGTGCCAGCAGCCCGGACAGGTATAGCAATCAGCCCCAGCATTTT. The V call is TRBV28, the J call TRBJ1-5; the match to TRBD1 covers 7 bases. CDR1 is MDHEN and CDR2 is SYDVKM in the germline V gene. The ends lost 6 bases at V and 0 bases at J; junction bases unmatched: 5. This CDR3 contains 15 residues.

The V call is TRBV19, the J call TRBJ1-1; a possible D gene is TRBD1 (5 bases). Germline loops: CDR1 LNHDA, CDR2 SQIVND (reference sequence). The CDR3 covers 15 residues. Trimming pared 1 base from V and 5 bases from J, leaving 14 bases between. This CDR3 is CASSIAGNKGTEAFF. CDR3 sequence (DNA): TGTGCCAGTAGTATAGCGGGCAACAAGGGGACTGAAGCTTTCTTT.

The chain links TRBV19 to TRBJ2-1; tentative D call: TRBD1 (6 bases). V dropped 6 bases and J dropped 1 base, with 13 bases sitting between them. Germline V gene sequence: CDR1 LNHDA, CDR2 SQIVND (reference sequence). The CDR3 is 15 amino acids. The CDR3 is CASRLDRQSYNEQFF. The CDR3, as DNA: TGTGCCAGTAGGTTAGACAGGCAATCCTACAATGAGCAGTTCTTC.

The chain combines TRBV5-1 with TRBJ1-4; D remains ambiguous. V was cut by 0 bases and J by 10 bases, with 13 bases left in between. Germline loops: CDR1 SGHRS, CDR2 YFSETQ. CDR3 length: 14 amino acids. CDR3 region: CASSLAGEIGKLFF. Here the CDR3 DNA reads TGCGCCAGCAGCTTGGCCGGAGAAATTGGAAAACTGTTTTTT.

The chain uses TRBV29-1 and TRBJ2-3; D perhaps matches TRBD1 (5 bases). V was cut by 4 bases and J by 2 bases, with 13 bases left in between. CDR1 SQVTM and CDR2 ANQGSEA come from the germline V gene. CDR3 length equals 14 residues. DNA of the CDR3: TGCAGCGTTGTTGTAGGGGCGAACACAGATACGCAGTATTTT. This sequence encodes CSVVVGANTDTQYF.

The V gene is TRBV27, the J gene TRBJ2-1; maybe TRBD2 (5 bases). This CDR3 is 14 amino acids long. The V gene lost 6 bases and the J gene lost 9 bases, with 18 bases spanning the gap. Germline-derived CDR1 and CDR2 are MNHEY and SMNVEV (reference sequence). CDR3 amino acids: CASRPRAGLGEQFF. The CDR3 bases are TGTGCCAGCAGGCCGCGGGCTGGGTTGGGTGAGCAGTTCTTC.

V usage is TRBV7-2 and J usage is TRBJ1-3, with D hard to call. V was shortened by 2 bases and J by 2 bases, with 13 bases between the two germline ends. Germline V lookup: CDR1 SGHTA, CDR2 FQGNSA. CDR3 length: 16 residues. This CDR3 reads CASSLYAATAGNTIYF. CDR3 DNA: TGTGCCAGCAGCTTATACGCGGCCACCGCTGGAAACACCATATATTTT.

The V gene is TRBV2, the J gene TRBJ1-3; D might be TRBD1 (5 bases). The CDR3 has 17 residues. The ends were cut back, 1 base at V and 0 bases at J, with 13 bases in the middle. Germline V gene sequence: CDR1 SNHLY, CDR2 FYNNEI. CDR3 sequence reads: CASSEEQVLTSGNTIYF. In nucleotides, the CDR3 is TGTGCCAGCAGTGAAGAACAGGTCCTTACCTCTGGAAACACCATATATTTT.

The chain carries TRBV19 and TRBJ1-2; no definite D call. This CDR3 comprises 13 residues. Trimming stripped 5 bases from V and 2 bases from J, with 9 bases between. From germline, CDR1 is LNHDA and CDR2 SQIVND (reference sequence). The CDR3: CASSPQRNYGYTF. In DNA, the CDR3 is TGTGCCAGTAGTCCCCAGAGGAACTATGGCTACACCTTC.

The CDR3 DNA reads as TGTGCCACCAGCAGAGGGGGGACAGAGGCACCCCTCCACTTT. Protein product: CATSRGGTEAPLHF. This chain connects TRBV15 to TRBJ1-6; 7 positions agree with TRBD1. The CDR3 extends over 14 amino acids. V was pared by 1 base and J by 11 bases, with 5 bases of the junction left unmatched. From germline, CDR1 is LNHNV and CDR2 YYDKDF (reference sequence).

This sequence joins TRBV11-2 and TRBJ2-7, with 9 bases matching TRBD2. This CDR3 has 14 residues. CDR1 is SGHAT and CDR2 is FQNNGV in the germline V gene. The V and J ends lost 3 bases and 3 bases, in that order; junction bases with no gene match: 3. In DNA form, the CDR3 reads TGTGCCAGCAGCTTGGGACTAGCCGGCTACGAGCAGTACTTC. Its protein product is CASSLGLAGYEQYF.

CDR3 residues: CASRTSGGANEQFF. The DNA for the CDR3 is TGTGCCAGCAGAACTAGCGGGGGGGCTAACGAGCAGTTCTTC. This chain connects TRBV6-5 to TRBJ2-1; 13 nucleotides match TRBD2. Germline assignment: CDR1 MNHEY and CDR2 SVGAGI. The CDR3 totals 14 residues. Unmatched junction bases numbered 6, after V lost 6 bases and J lost 10 bases.

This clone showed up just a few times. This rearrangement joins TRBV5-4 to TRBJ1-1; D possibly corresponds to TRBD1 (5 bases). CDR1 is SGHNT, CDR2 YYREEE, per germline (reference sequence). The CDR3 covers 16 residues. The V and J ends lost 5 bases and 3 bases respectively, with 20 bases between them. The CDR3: CASSQQGAVSHTEAFF. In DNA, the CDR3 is TGTGCCAGCAGTCAGCAAGGGGCAGTGAGTCACACTGAAGCTTTCTTT.

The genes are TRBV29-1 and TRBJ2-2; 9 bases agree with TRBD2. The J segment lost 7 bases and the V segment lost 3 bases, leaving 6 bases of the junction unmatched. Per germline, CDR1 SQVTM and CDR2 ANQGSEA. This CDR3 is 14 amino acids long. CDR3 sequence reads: CSVDSGGSVGELFF. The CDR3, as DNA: TGCAGCGTTGATAGCGGGGGAAGTGTCGGGGAGCTGTTTTTT.

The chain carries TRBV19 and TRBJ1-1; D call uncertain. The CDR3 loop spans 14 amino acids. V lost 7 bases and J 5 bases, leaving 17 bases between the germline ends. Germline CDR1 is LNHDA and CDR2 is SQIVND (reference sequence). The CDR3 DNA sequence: TGTGCCAGTATCCGGTCGGGTGGAGGAACTGAAGCTTTCTTT. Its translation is CASIRSGGGTEAFF.

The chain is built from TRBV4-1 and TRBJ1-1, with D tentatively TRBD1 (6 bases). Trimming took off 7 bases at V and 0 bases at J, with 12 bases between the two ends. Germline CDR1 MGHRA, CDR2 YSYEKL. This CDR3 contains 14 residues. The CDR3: CASTMTGLNTEAFF. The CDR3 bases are TGCGCCAGCACCATGACAGGACTGAACACTGAAGCTTTCTTT.